This TCR beta chain appears in the sequencing data of a study of blood T cell repertoires in COVID-19. Study details: COVID-19 samples from acute and convalescent phases originated in the United States, Italy and Spain. The analysed material was cDNA or gDNA that came from T cells, B-cell-depleted T cells, or PBMCs.

In the authors' workflow: It was from reference gene primer amplification that nucleated cell counts were estimated. TCRdb's copy holds only in-frame clones and misses some; the assay was immunoSEQ multiplex PCR. V, J and clone size derive from that table, while D and trimming were established from the DNA sequence. The sample shows roughly 300,000 clones, more than 70% of them seen only once. There are 16 residues in the CDR3. Germline assignment: CDR1 SGHVS and CDR2 FQNEAQ. The V gene end was trimmed by 5 bases and the J gene end by 3 bases; junction bases not matched to a gene: 6. This clone has a handful of counts.

This receptor was obtained from a woman between 50 and 59 years old with acute or convalescent COVID-19. Sequences were obtained from peripheral blood. The rearrangement uses TRBV7-8 and TRBJ2-7; 14 nucleotides match TRBD2. The CDR3 loop is CASSRSGTSGSYEQYF. CDR3 sequence (DNA): TGTGCCAGCAGCCGTTCCGGGACTAGCGGGAGCTACGAGCAGTACTTC.